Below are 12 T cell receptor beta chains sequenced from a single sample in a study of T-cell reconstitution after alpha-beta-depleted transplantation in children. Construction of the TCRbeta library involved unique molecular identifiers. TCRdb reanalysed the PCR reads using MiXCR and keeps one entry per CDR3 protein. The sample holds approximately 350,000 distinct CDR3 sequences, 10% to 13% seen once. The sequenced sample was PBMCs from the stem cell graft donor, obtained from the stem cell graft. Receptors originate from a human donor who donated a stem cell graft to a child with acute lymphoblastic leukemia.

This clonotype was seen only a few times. The DNA for the CDR3 is TGTGCCAGCAGAGAGACAGGGGTGGCTAACTATGGCTACACCTTC. This codes for CASRETGVANYGYTF. This rearrangement joins TRBV25-1 to TRBJ1-2; TRBD1 agrees at 8 bases. From germline, CDR1 is MGHDK and CDR2 SYGVNS. V lost 6 bases to trimming and J lost 0 bases; unmatched junction nucleotides: 6. The CDR3 length is 15 residues.

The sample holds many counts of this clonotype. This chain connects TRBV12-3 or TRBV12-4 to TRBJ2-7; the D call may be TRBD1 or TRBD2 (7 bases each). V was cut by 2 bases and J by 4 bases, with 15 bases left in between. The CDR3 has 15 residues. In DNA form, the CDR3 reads TGTGCCAGCAGTTTATGGCAGGGGGGGGCTTACGAGCAGTACTTC. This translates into CASSLWQGGAYEQYF.

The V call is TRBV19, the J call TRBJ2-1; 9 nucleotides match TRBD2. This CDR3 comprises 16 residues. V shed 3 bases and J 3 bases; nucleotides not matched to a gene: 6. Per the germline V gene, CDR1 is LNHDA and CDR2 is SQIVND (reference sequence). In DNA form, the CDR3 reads TGTGCCAGTAGTATTACCCCTAGCGGGGTCTACAATGAGCAGTTCTTC. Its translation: CASSITPSGVYNEQFF.

DNA for the CDR3: TGCGCCAGCAGGGTGGCGCTTGACACCGGGGAGCTGTTTTTT. It yields the protein CASRVALDTGELFF. The V gene is TRBV5-1, the J gene TRBJ2-2; D is unclear. V lost 5 bases and J 3 bases, leaving 11 bases between the germline ends. This CDR3 is built from 14 residues. CDR1 is SGHRS, CDR2 YFSETQ, per germline.

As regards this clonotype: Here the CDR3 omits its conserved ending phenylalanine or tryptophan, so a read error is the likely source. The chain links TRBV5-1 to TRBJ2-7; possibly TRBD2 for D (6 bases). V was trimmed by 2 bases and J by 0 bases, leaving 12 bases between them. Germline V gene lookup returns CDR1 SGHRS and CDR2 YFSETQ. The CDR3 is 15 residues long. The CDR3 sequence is CASSLGGGTSYEQYL. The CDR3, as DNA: TGCGCCAGCAGCTTAGGCGGAGGGACCTCCTACGAGCAGTACCTC.

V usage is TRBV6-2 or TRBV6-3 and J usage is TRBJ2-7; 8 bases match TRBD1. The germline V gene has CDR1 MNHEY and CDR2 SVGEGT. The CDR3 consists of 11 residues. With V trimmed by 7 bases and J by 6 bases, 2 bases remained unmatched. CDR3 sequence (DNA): TGTGCCAGCATGCAGGGGGCCGAGCAGTACTTC. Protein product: CASMQGAEQYF.

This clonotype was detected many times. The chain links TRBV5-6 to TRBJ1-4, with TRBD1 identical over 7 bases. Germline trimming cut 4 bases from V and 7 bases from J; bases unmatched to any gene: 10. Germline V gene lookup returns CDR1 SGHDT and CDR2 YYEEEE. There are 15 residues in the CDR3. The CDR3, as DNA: TGTGCCAGCAGCCTCTCGACAGGGATTCCTGAAAAACTGTTTTTT. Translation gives CASSLSTGIPEKLFF.

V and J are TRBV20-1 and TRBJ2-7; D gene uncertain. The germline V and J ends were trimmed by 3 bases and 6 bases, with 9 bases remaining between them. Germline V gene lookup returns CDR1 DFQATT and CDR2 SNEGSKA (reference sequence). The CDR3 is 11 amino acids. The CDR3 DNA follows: TGCAGTGCTAGTGCCCCCTCCGAGCAGTACTTC. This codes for CSASAPSEQYF.

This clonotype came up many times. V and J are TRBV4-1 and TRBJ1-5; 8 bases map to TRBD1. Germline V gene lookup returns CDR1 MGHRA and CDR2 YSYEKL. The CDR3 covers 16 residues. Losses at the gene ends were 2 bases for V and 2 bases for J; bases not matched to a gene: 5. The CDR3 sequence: CASSQTGQGGNQPQHF. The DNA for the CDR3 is TGCGCCAGCAGCCAAACCGGACAGGGAGGCAATCAGCCCCAGCATTTT.

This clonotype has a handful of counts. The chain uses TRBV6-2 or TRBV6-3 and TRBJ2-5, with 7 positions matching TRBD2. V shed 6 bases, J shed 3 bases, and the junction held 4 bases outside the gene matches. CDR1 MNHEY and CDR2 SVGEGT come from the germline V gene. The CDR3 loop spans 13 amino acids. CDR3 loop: CASRHRGEETQYF. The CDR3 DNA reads TGTGCCAGCAGGCACCGGGGGGAAGAGACCCAGTACTTC.

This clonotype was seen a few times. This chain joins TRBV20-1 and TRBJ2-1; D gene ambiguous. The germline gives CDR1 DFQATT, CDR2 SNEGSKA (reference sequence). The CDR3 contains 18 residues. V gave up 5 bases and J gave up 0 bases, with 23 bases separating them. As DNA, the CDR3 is TGCAGTGCTCCACATCAGCTCGGGTGGACCCTCTCCTACAATGAGCAGTTCTTC. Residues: CSAPHQLGWTLSYNEQFF.

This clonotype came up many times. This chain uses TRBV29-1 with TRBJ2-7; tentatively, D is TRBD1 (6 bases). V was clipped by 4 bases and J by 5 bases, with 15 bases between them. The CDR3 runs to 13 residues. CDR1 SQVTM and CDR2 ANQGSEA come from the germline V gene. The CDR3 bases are TGCAGCGTTGTAGGGGGAGTAGTCAACGAGCAGTACTTC. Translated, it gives CSVVGGVVNEQYF.